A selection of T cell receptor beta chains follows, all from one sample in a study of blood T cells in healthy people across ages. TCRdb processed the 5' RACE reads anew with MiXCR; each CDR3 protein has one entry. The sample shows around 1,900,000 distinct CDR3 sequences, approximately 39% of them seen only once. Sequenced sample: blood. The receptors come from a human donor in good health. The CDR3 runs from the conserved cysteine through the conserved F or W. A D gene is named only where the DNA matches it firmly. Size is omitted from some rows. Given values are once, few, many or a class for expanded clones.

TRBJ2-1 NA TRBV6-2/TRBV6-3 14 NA CASKRGSSYNEQFF TGTGCCAGCAAAAGGGGGAGCTCCTACAATGAGCAGTTCTTC
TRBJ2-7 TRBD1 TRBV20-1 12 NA CSALQGAYEQYF TGCAGTGCCCTACAGGGGGCGTACGAGCAGTACTTC
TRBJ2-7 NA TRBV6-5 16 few CASSYSWGFPTYEQYF TGTGCCAGCAGTTACTCTTGGGGGTTCCCTACCTACGAGCAGTACTTC
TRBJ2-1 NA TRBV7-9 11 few CASSLMADQFF TGTGCCAGCAGCTTAATGGCAGACCAGTTCTTC
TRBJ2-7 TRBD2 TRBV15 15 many CATSMGLVNSYEQYF TGTGCCACCAGCATGGGACTAGTCAACTCCTACGAGCAGTACTTC
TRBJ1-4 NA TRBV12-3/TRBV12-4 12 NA CASSFETERLFF TGTGCCAGCAGTTTCGAGACTGAAAGACTGTTTTTT
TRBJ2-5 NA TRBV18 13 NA CASSPSTWETQYF TGTGCCAGCTCACCCTCGACGTGGGAGACCCAGTACTTC
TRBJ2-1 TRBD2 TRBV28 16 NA CASASSGLAGYNEQFF TGTGCCAGCGCATCTTCGGGACTAGCGGGATACAATGAGCAGTTCTTC
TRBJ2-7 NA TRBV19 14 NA CASSRTVESYEQYF TGTGCCAGTAGTCGGACAGTGGAATCCTACGAGCAGTACTTC
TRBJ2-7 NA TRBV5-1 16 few CASSLEMASSSYEQYF TGCGCCAGCAGCTTGGAGATGGCGTCCAGCTCCTACGAGCAGTACTTC
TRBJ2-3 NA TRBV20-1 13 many CSARTPSTDTQYF TGCAGTGCTAGGACCCCTAGCACAGATACGCAGTATTTT
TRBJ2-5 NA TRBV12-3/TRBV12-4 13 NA CASSFISLETQYF TGTGCCAGCAGTTTTATATCGCTGGAGACCCAGTACTTC
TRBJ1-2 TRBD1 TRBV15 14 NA CATSPDRDRVGYTF TGTGCCACCAGCCCGGACCGGGACAGGGTCGGCTACACCTTC
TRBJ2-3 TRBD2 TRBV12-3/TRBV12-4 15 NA CASSYLQAGADTQYF TGTGCCAGCAGCTATCTACAAGCGGGGGCAGATACGCAGTATTTT
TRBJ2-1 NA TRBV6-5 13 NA CACSPLRGDEQFF TGTGCCTGCAGTCCCCTGAGGGGGGATGAGCAGTTCTTC
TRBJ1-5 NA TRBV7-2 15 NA CASSSGWGADQPQHF TGTGCCAGCAGCTCAGGGTGGGGGGCGGATCAGCCCCAGCATTTT
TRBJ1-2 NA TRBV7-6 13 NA CVSSSQGGGGYTF TGTGTCAGCAGCTCCCAAGGGGGGGGCGGCTACACCTTC
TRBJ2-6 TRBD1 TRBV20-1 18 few CSARRDRGLGSGANVLTF TGCAGTGCTAGACGGGACAGGGGGCTGGGCTCTGGGGCCAACGTCCTGACTTTC
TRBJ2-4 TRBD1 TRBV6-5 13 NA CASTPGQGLEQYF TGTGCCAGCACCCCAGGACAGGGGCTGGAGCAGTACTTC
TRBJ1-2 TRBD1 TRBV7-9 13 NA CASRLGQLNGYTF TGTGCCAGCAGGCTGGGACAGTTGAACGGCTACACCTTC
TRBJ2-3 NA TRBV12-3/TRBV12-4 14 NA CASSSPGGVHTQYF TGTGCCAGCAGTTCCCCAGGGGGGGTTCATACGCAGTATTTT
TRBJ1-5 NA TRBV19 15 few CASSRGSDKVQPQHF TGTGCCAGTAGTCGGGGCAGCGATAAGGTCCAGCCCCAGCATTTT
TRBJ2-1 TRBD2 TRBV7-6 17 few CASSLVSGGISYNEQFF TGTGCCAGCAGCTTAGTTTCGGGGGGGATATCCTACAATGAGCAGTTCTTC
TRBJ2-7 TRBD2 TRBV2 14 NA CASSREGEAYEQYF TGTGCCAGCAGCCGGGAGGGAGAGGCCTACGAGCAGTACTTC
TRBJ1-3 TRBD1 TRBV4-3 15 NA CASSQDGRGPNTTYF TGCGCCAGCAGCCAAGACGGCAGGGGGCCAAACACCACATATTTT
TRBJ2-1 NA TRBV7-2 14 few CASSLEPAYNEQFF TGTGCCAGCAGTCTGGAGCCGGCTTACAATGAGCAGTTCTTC
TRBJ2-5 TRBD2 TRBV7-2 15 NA CASSLVAGRDETQYF TGTGCCAGCAGCTTAGTAGCGGGGAGGGATGAGACCCAGTACTTC
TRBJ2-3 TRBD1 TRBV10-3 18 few CAIRDPLVDRGSTDTQYF TGTGCCATCAGGGACCCTTTGGTGGACAGGGGGAGCACAGATACGCAGTATTTT
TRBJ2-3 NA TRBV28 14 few CASGISGSTGTQYF TGTGCCAGCGGAATTAGTGGAAGCACAGGTACGCAGTATTTT
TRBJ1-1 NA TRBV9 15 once CASSDRGGSNDEAFF TGTGCCAGCAGCGACCGAGGGGGGAGCAATGATGAAGCTTTCTTT
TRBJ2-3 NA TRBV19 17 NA CASRRRGADVWADTQYF TGTGCCAGTAGACGACGGGGGGCCGACGTATGGGCAGATACGCAGTATTTT
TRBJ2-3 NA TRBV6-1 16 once CASSEAWRGGSDTQYF TGTGCCAGCAGTGAAGCTTGGAGGGGGGGCTCAGATACGCAGTATTTT
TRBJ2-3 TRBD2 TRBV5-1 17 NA CASSFPPTSGSTDTQYF TGCGCCAGCAGCTTCCCCCCGACTAGCGGTAGCACAGATACGCAGTATTTT
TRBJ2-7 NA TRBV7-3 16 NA CASSLTPRAPSYEQYF TGTGCCAGCAGCTTAACCCCCAGGGCCCCTTCCTACGAGCAGTACTTC
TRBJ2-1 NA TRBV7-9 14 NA CASSLGLTLNEQFF TGTGCCAGCAGCTTAGGCTTAACTTTGAATGAGCAGTTCTTC
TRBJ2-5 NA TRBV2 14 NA CASIRSPTLGTQYF TGTGCCAGCATACGAAGCCCGACTTTAGGAACCCAGTACTTC
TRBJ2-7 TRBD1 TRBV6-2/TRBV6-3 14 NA CASDFGTAGYEQYF TGTGCCAGCGATTTCGGGACAGCCGGCTACGAGCAGTACTTC
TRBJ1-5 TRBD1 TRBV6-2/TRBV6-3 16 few CASSYDRVAYQQPQHF TGTGCCAGCAGTTACGACAGGGTTGCGTATCAGCAGCCCCAGCATTTT
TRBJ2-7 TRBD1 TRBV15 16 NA CATSRGIGTGGIEQYF TGTGCCACCAGCAGAGGAATCGGGACAGGGGGCATCGAGCAGTACTTC
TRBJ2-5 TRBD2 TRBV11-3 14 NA CASSLGRGVETQYF TGTGCCAGCAGCTTAGGGCGGGGGGTTGAGACCCAGTACTTC
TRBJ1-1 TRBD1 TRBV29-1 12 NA CSVGQGSSEAFF TGCAGCGTGGGACAGGGGTCGAGTGAAGCTTTCTTT
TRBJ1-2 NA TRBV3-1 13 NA CASSLSMYYGYTF TGTGCCAGCAGCCTTTCTATGTACTATGGCTACACCTTC
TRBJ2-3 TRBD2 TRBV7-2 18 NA CASSQSSGGTTSADTQYF TGTGCCAGCAGCCAAAGTAGCGGGGGGACCACTTCAGCAGATACGCAGTATTTT
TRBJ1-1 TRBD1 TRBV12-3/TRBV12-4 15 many CASSRTGIRNTEAFF TGTGCCAGCAGTAGGACAGGGATAAGGAACACTGAAGCTTTCTTT
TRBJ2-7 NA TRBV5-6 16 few CASSFSNLYISYEQYF TGTGCCAGCAGCTTTTCTAACCTCTACATTTCCTACGAGCAGTACTTC
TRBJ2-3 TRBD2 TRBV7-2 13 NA CASSLGDYNTQYF TGTGCCAGCAGCTTAGGGGACTATAATACGCAGTATTTT
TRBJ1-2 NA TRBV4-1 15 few CASSQAPGSGYGYTF TGCGCCAGCAGCCAAGCTCCGGGTTCTGGCTATGGCTACACCTTC
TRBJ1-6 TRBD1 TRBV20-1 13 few CSVSGGQISPLHF TGCAGTGTCTCAGGGGGGCAAATTTCACCCCTCCACTTT
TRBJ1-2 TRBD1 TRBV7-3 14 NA CASSVTGLSYGYTF TGTGCCAGCAGCGTGACAGGGTTAAGCTATGGCTACACCTTC
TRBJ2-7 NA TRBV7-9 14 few CASSLAGRGDEQYF TGTGCCAGCAGCTTAGCTGGCAGGGGGGACGAGCAGTACTTC
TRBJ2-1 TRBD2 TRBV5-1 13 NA CASSLASGDEQFF TGCGCCAGCAGCTTGGCTAGCGGCGATGAGCAGTTCTTC
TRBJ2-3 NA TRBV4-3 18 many CASSQGGAGQGLWDTQYF TGCGCCAGCAGCCAAGGAGGGGCGGGGCAGGGGCTATGGGATACGCAGTATTTT
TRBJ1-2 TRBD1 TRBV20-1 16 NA CSASSARDRVDYGYTF TGCAGTGCTAGCAGTGCGCGAGACAGGGTTGACTATGGCTACACCTTC
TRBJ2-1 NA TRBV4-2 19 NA CASSQDPGSGWGKVNEQFF TGTGCCAGCAGCCAAGATCCGGGAAGCGGGTGGGGGAAGGTTAATGAGCAGTTCTTC
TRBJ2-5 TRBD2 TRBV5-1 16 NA CASSLLAGDHQETQYF TGCGCCAGCAGCTTACTAGCGGGGGACCACCAAGAGACCCAGTACTTC